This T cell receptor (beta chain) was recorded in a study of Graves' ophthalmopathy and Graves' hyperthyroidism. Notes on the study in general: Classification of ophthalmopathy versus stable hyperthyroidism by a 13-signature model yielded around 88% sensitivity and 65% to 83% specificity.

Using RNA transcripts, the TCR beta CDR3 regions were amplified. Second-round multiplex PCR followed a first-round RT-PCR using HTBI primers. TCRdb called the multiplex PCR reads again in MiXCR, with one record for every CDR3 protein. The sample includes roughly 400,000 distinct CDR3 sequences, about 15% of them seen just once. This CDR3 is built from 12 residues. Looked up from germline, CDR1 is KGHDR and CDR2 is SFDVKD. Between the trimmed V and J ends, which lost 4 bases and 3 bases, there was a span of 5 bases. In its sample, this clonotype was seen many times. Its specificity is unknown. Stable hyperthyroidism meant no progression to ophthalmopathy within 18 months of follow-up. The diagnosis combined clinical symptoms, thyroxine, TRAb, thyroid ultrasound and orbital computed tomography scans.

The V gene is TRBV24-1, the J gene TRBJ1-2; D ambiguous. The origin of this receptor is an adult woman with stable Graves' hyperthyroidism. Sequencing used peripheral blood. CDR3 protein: CATSDPYYGYTF. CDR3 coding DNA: TGTGCCACCAGTGACCCTTACTATGGCTACACCTTC.